One and the same sample provided the 31 T cell receptor beta chains below, sequenced in a study of Ad26.COV2.S vaccination and SARS-CoV-2 variants. The treatment was: roughly 18 received Ad26.COV2.S at low or high dose, single or two shots; about 5 received placebo; per-sample allocation not given. Sampling was performed 63 days after the first vaccine or placebo injection. Sequencing used immunoSEQ multiplex PCR; TCRdb keeps in-frame clones, though not all of them. This sample yields around 370,000 clones, of which roughly 85% are seen a single time; 2.5% to 3.5% belongs to the top ten. Sequences were derived from peripheral blood, sampled in a trial of Ad26.COV2.S vaccine versus placebo. These receptor sequences come from a person between 18 and 59 years old who received the Ad26.COV2.S COVID-19 vaccine or a placebo.

The rearrangement uses TRBV30 and TRBJ1-5, with 9 bases aligning to TRBD1. The germline V gene encodes CDR1 GTSNPN and CDR2 SVGIG (reference sequence). Germline trimming cut 5 bases from V and 7 bases from J; bases unmatched to any gene: 6. The CDR3 runs 13 residues. As DNA, the CDR3 is TGTGCCTGGGCTAGACAGGGGGACCAGCCCCAGCATTTT. Translating gives CAWARQGDQPQHF. Together with reference TRBV30 and TRBJ1-5, the CDR3 gives the full variable domain: SQTIHQWPATLVQPVGSPLSLECTVEGTSNPNLYWYRQAAGRGLQLLFYSVGIGQISSEVPQNLSASRPQDRQFILSSKKLLLSDSGFYLCAWARQGDQPQHFGDGTRLSIL.

This chain joins TRBV5-8 and TRBJ2-1, with 8 bases that match TRBD2. Germline V gene lookup returns CDR1 SGHTS and CDR2 YDEGEE. This CDR3 has 15 amino acids. J gave up 0 bases and V 1 base, and 0 bases lay outside the gene matches. CDR3 DNA sequence: TGTGCCAGCAGCTTGCGGGGGGGCTCCTACAATGAGCAGTTCTTC. Its translation: CASSLRGGSYNEQFF.

This clone occurred a few times. The rearrangement links TRBV30 to TRBJ1-5; tentative D call: TRBD1 (5 bases). This CDR3 region has 16 residues. Trimming removed 1 base from V and 10 bases from J, with 23 bases in between. Per the germline V gene, CDR1 is GTSNPN and CDR2 is SVGIG (reference sequence). In DNA, the CDR3 is TGTGCCTGGAGTGGGAAAAGAACCACCAGGGACGATCCCCAGCATTTT. Protein product: CAWSGKRTTRDDPQHF.

In DNA, the CDR3 is TGTGCCAGCAGCTTAGAACGGAGGGGAGGCGGGGAGCTGTTTTTT. It translates to CASSLERRGGGELFF. The J gene is TRBJ2-2, the V gene TRBV7-9; possibly TRBD2 for D (6 bases). Looked up from germline, CDR1 is SEHNR and CDR2 is FQNEAQ (reference sequence). The length of the CDR3 is 15 residues. Trimming removed 1 base from V and 7 bases from J, with 13 bases in between.

The rearrangement uses TRBV10-3 and TRBJ1-2, with D tentatively TRBD1 (6 bases). Germline V lookup: CDR1 ENHRY, CDR2 SYGVKD. Trimming shortened V by 10 bases and J by 4 bases, and 13 bases separated the two germline ends. The CDR3 runs to 12 residues. The CDR3 sequence is CATEDSSYGYTF. The CDR3 DNA follows: TGTGCCACCGAGGACAGCTCCTATGGCTACACCTTC.

This clone has just one count. The chain combines TRBV7-8 with TRBJ1-5; D is uncertain. The CDR3 is 17 amino acids. Germline V lookup: CDR1 SGHVS, CDR2 FQNEAQ. Trimming cost V 4 bases and J 1 base, with 17 bases left between them. This CDR3 reads CASSSPPGKKSNQPQHF. In DNA form, the CDR3 reads TGTGCCAGCAGCTCCCCCCCGGGGAAGAAGAGCAATCAGCCCCAGCATTTT. The full variable domain, its missing parts supplied by reference TRBV7-8 and TRBJ1-5, is GAGVSQSPRYKVAKRGQDVALRCDPISGHVSLFWYQQALGQGPEFLTYFQNEAQLDKSGLPSDRFFAERPEGSVSTLKIQRTQQEDSAVYLCASSSPPGKKSNQPQHFGDGTRLSIL.

The chain uses TRBV7-2 and TRBJ2-3; a weak D match, TRBD2 (5 bases). CDR1 and CDR2 from the germline V gene are SGHTA and FQGNSA. The CDR3 is 14 residues long. V was pared by 8 bases and J by 5 bases, with 17 bases between. CDR3 region: CASVRDLAGDTQYF. CDR3 in DNA: TGTGCCAGCGTCCGGGATTTAGCTGGAGATACGCAGTATTTT.

V and J are TRBV9 and TRBJ1-2; D call uncertain. The CDR3 loop spans 13 amino acids. The germline CDR1 and CDR2 sequences are SGDLS and YYNGEE. Trimming removed 5 bases from V and 0 bases from J, with 8 bases in between. The CDR3 sequence is CASRRDSNYGYTF. The CDR3 DNA sequence: TGTGCCAGCAGGAGAGACTCTAACTATGGCTACACCTTC.

This clone was counted between two and nine times. The chain joins TRBV19 to TRBJ1-3; D not resolved. Trimming removed 0 bases from V and 0 bases from J, with 12 bases in between. Germline CDR1 LNHDA, CDR2 SQIVND (reference sequence). The CDR3 runs 17 residues. The CDR3 sequence is CASSIDLTGNSGNTIYF. The DNA for the CDR3 is TGTGCCAGTAGTATAGATCTCACGGGAAACTCTGGAAACACCATATATTTT.

The rearrangement uses TRBV19 and TRBJ2-2; D is possibly TRBD2 (5 bases). The germline CDR1 and CDR2 sequences are LNHDA and SQIVND (reference sequence). The CDR3 totals 15 residues. With 0 bases removed from V and 4 bases from J, the gap between germline ends came to 9 bases. The CDR3 is CASSIDHGGTGELFF. CDR3 sequence (DNA): TGTGCCAGTAGTATAGATCATGGAGGCACCGGGGAGCTGTTTTTT.

The V and J genes are TRBV4-2 and TRBJ1-2; D not resolved. CDR1 and CDR2 from the germline V gene are LGHNA and YNFKEQ. The CDR3 runs to 13 residues. The V gene lost 4 bases and the J gene lost 7 bases, with 13 bases spanning the gap. The CDR3 reads CASSPNPAAGYTF. For the CDR3, the DNA is TGTGCCAGCAGCCCGAACCCAGCGGCTGGCTACACCTTC.

This chain joins TRBV5-1 and TRBJ2-5, with 7 bases matching TRBD2. The junction had 5 bases not matched to a gene; V was cut back by 0 bases and J by 3 bases. Germline V gene sequence: CDR1 SGHRS, CDR2 YFSETQ. This CDR3 comprises 15 residues. The CDR3 protein is CASSLELAPKETQYF. Written as DNA, the CDR3 is TGCGCCAGCAGCTTGGAACTAGCGCCAAAAGAGACCCAGTACTTC.

This rearrangement joins TRBV6-6 to TRBJ1-2; TRBD1 matches 10 bases. CDR1 is MNHNY and CDR2 is SVGAGI in the germline V gene (reference sequence). This CDR3 is built from 16 residues. The V segment lost 0 bases and the J segment 4 bases; nucleotides outside the gene matches: 5. CDR3 residues: CASSYSGQGDGYGYTF. In DNA form, the CDR3 reads TGTGCCAGCAGTTACTCCGGACAGGGGGACGGCTATGGCTACACCTTC.

This sequence joins TRBV5-1 and TRBJ2-1, with 8 bases that match TRBD1. With V trimmed by 3 bases and J by 4 bases, 6 bases remained unmatched. CDR3 length: 15 residues. Looked up from germline, CDR1 is SGHRS and CDR2 is YFSETQ. Here the CDR3 DNA reads TGCGCCAGCAGCTCGGACAGGGCGGGGTACAATGAGCAGTTCTTC. Amino acids: CASSSDRAGYNEQFF.

This clone occurred many times. The chain employs TRBV7-9 and TRBJ2-3; 9 bases align to TRBD1. The germline V gene encodes CDR1 SEHNR and CDR2 FQNEAQ (reference sequence). This CDR3 spans 16 amino acids. V trimming: 5 bases; J trimming: 5 bases; junction bases outside the gene matches: 11. The CDR3 DNA is TGTGCCAGCAGCCCACGGACAGGGGTCGAGGTAGATACGCAGTATTTT. Translating gives CASSPRTGVEVDTQYF.

This clone was recorded once. CDR3 sequence reads: CASSSQQGAYEQYF. DNA for the CDR3: TGTGCCAGCAGCTCGCAGCAGGGGGCCTACGAGCAGTACTTC. The chain uses TRBV13 and TRBJ2-7; 7 bases line up with TRBD1. V shed 4 bases and J 2 bases; nucleotides not matched to a gene: 5. This CDR3 spans 14 amino acids. The germline CDR1 and CDR2 sequences are PRHDT and FYEKMQ (reference sequence).

The J gene is TRBJ1-1, the V gene TRBV19; D possibly corresponds to TRBD1 (5 bases). The CDR3 has 13 residues. V was trimmed by 8 bases and J by 1 base, leaving 11 bases between them. Germline CDR1 is LNHDA and CDR2 is SQIVND (reference sequence). The CDR3, as DNA: TGTGCCAGTGAGGGACCCCCGAACACTGAAGCTTTCTTT. Translated, it gives CASEGPPNTEAFF.

V usage is TRBV10-1 and J usage is TRBJ2-7; no firm D call. V was shortened by 4 bases and J by 5 bases, with 12 bases between the two germline ends. This CDR3 is 13 amino acids long. Germline loops: CDR1 WNHNN, CDR2 SYGVQD (reference sequence). Here the CDR3 reads CASSGPLGNEQYF. Written as DNA, the CDR3 is TGCGCCAGCAGTGGACCTCTAGGAAACGAGCAGTACTTC.

This sequence joins TRBV7-2 and TRBJ1-6; weak D call: TRBD1 (6 bases). V shed 1 base and J shed 7 bases, with 14 bases lying between them. The CDR3 is 16 amino acids. CDR1 and CDR2 (germline): SGHTA, FQGNSA. DNA for the CDR3: TGTGCCAGCAGCTTAGTCGGCGGACAGCACAATTCACCCCTCCACTTT. Translation gives CASSLVGGQHNSPLHF.

V gene TRBV6-2 or TRBV6-3 combines with J gene TRBJ2-3; 9 nucleotides match TRBD2. This CDR3 has 16 residues. Unmatched junction bases numbered 8, after V lost 2 bases and J lost 5 bases. The germline CDR1 and CDR2 sequences are MNHEY and SVGEGT. CDR3 nucleotides: TGTGCCAGCAGTTACAACGCGGGAGGGCCGGTAGATACGCAGTATTTT. Its protein product is CASSYNAGGPVDTQYF.

The chain joins TRBV7-2 to TRBJ2-7; no clear D. Trimming removed 1 base from V and 2 bases from J, with 3 bases in between. Germline values: CDR1 SGHTA, CDR2 FQGNSA. The CDR3 spans 12 residues. The CDR3: CASSLVPYEQYF. In DNA form, the CDR3 reads TGTGCCAGCAGCTTAGTCCCCTACGAGCAGTACTTC.

The chain is built from TRBV2 and TRBJ1-1; 7 nucleotides align to TRBD1. There are 13 residues in the CDR3. V trimming: 7 bases; J trimming: 2 bases; junction bases outside the gene matches: 4. Germline V CDR1 and CDR2: SNHLY, FYNNEI. DNA of the CDR3: TGTGCCAGCACCCGGGACAGAAACACTGAAGCTTTCTTT. Its translation: CASTRDRNTEAFF.

This chain uses TRBV7-9 with TRBJ2-6; tentatively, D is TRBD1 (6 bases). Looked up from germline, CDR1 is SEHNR and CDR2 is FQNEAQ (reference sequence). Trimming cost V 1 base and J 4 bases, with 20 bases left between them. The CDR3 consists of 19 residues. Here the CDR3 reads CASSLVSQGPMLGANVLTF. The CDR3 nucleotides read TGTGCCAGCAGCTTAGTTAGCCAGGGGCCAATGCTCGGGGCCAACGTCCTGACTTTC.

This rearrangement joins TRBV10-3 to TRBJ2-1; no reliable D call. V lost 0 bases and J 8 bases, leaving 5 bases between the germline ends. The CDR3 runs to 12 residues. Germline values: CDR1 ENHRY, CDR2 SYGVKD. The CDR3 region has the DNA TGTGCCATCAGTGAGTCCAGCGATGAGCAGTTCTTC. As protein: CAISESSDEQFF.

The chain links TRBV3-1 (or the pseudogene TRBV3-2) to TRBJ2-3, with D perhaps matching TRBD2 (6 bases). V was clipped by 4 bases and J by 3 bases, with 17 bases between them. There are 16 residues in the CDR3. Germline V gene data show CDR1 as LGHDT and CDR2 as YNNKEL (reference sequence). The CDR3 spells CASSPSPAGLTDTQYF. CDR3 coding DNA: TGTGCCAGCAGCCCTTCTCCAGCGGGTCTGACAGATACGCAGTATTTT.

The chain employs TRBV7-8 and TRBJ1-5, with a weak D call TRBD1 (5 bases). Germline V lookup: CDR1 SGHVS, CDR2 FQNEAQ. The germline V and J ends were trimmed by 8 bases and 7 bases, with 12 bases remaining between them. The CDR3 totals 12 residues. The CDR3 nucleotides read TGTGCCAGCCGGGGGGACGGGCAGCCCCAGCATTTT. It codes for CASRGDGQPQHF.

The chain is built from TRBV27 and TRBJ2-3; no clear D gene. The germline V gene has CDR1 MNHEY and CDR2 SMNVEV (reference sequence). Trimming shortened V by 2 bases and J by 1 base, and 10 bases separated the two germline ends. This CDR3 comprises 15 residues. In nucleotides, the CDR3 is TGTGCCAGCAGTTTAGCCGCGGACGGCACAGATACGCAGTATTTT. Its protein product is CASSLAADGTDTQYF.

This clone was observed at least ten times. The rearrangement links TRBV5-6 to TRBJ1-4; D ambiguous. CDR3 size: 15 residues. Trimming left V 4 bases short and J 0 bases short, with 10 bases between. Germline CDR1 is SGHDT and CDR2 is YYEEEE. CDR3 loop: CASSRMSATNEKLFF. CDR3 DNA: TGTGCCAGCAGCAGGATGAGTGCAACTAATGAAAAACTGTTTTTT.

The V gene is TRBV12-3 or TRBV12-4, the J gene TRBJ1-3; weak D call: TRBD1 (5 bases). The CDR3 runs to 13 residues. V was trimmed by 3 bases and J by 3 bases, leaving 6 bases between them. CDR3: CASSFGGGNTIYF. CDR3 nucleotides: TGTGCCAGCAGTTTCGGGGGTGGAAACACCATATATTTT.

This rearrangement joins TRBV2 to TRBJ1-2; D might be TRBD1 (5 bases). This CDR3 has 16 amino acids. Germline lookup yields CDR1 SNHLY and CDR2 FYNNEI. Between the trimmed V and J ends, which lost 6 bases and 4 bases, there was a span of 21 bases. This CDR3 is CASRGPGLGKFYGYTF. CDR3 in DNA: TGTGCCAGCAGGGGACCCGGACTTGGGAAGTTCTATGGCTACACCTTC.

The gene calls are TRBV5-4 and TRBJ2-3, with 12 bases lining up with TRBD2. The CDR3 has 16 residues. V was pared by 4 bases and J by 5 bases, with 8 bases of the junction left unmatched. Germline V gives CDR1 SGHNT, CDR2 YYREEE (reference sequence). The CDR3 DNA reads as TGTGCCAGCAGCATCCAACTAGCGGGGGGCGGAGATACGCAGTATTTT. Its protein is CASSIQLAGGGDTQYF.